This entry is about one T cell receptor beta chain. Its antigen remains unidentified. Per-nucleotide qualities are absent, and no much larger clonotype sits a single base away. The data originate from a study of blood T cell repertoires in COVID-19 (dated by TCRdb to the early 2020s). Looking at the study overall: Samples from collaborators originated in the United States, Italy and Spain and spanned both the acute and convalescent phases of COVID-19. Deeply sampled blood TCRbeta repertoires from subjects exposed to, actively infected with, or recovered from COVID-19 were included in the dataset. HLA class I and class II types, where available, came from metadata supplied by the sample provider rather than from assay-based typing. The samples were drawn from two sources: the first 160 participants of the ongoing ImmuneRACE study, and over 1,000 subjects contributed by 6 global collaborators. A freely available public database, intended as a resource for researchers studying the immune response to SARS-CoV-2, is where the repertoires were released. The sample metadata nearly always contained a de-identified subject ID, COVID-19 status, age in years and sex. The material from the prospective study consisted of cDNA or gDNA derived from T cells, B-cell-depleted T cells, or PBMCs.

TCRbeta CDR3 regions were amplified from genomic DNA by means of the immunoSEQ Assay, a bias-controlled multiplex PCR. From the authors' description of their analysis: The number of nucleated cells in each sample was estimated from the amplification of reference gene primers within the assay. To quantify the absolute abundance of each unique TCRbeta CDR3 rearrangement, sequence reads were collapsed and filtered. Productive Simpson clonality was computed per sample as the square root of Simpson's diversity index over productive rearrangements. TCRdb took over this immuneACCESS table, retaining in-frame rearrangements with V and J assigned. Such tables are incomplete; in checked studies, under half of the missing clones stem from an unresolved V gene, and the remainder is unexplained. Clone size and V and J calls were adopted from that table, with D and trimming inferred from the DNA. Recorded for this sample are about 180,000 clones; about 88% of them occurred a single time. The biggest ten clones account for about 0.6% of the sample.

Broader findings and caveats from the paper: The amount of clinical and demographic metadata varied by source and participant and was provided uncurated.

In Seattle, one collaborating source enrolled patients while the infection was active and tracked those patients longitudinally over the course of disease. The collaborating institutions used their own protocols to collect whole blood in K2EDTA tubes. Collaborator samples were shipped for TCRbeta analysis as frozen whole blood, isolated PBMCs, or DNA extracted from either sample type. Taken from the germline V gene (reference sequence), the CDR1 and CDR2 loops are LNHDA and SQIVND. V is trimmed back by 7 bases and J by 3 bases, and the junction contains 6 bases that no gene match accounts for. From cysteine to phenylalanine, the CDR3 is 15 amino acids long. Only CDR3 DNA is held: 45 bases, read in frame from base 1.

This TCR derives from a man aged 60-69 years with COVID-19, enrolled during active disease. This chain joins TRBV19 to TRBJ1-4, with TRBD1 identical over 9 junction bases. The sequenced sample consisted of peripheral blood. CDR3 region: CASMTGGRANEKLFF. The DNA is TGTGCCAGTATGACAGGGGGAAGGGCTAATGAAAAACTGTTTTTT.